This T cell receptor (beta chain) was observed in a study of response to subunit inactivated influenza vaccine. Study-wide findings and caveats: A suggestion made by the authors is that each seasonal influenza vaccination recruits few new T cells.

A note on this clonotype: Its matching antigen is unknown.

The CDR3 consists of 14 residues. The germline gives CDR1 SGHRS, CDR2 YFSETQ. Trimming pared 1 base from V and 4 bases from J, leaving 11 bases between. MiXCR, applied by TCRdb to the RT-PCR reads, yields one record per CDR3 protein. The sample shows 450,000 to 600,000 distinct CDR3 sequences, about 15% of them seen only once. The source was CD4+ T cells sorted from PBMCs, collected roughly 24 months after vaccination. V usage is TRBV5-1 and J usage is TRBJ2-5, with D possibly TRBD2 on 6 matching bases. This receptor was identified in a man between 50 and 75 years old who received an inactivated influenza vaccine. The CDR3 reads CASSLRVSGETQYF. The CDR3 DNA is TGCGCCAGCAGCTTGAGGGTTAGCGGAGAGACCCAGTACTTC.